This entry describes one T cell receptor (beta chain). This specimen belongs to a study of PD-L1 blockade in urothelial cancer. Study-level information: Atezolizumab (1,200 mg intravenously every 3 weeks) began around 2014 for patients. Once treatment had started, blood was analyzed at 3 weeks (second dose) and again at 6 weeks.

The length of the CDR3 is 18 residues. Germline values: CDR1 MGHRA, CDR2 YSYEKL. The J segment lost 4 bases and the V segment lost 0 bases, leaving 10 bases of the junction unmatched. TCRdb keeps only in-frame clones here, not all; method: immunoSEQ multiplex PCR. The repertoire has roughly 50,000 clones, roughly four fifths of them found once; the top ten carry approximately 4.3%. As to time point: pretreatment peripheral blood. Patients were diagnosed with urothelial carcinoma, either locally advanced or metastatic. The sequences come from PBMCs, collected around atezolizumab (anti-PD-L1) treatment. The sequence came from a man in his 70s with urothelial cancer. V is TRBV4-1 and J is TRBJ1-2; 11 bases are a match to TRBD1. CDR3 loop: CASSQDAPGTGGAYGYTF. CDR3 DNA: TGCGCCAGCAGCCAAGATGCCCCCGGGACAGGGGGGGCCTATGGCTACACCTTC.